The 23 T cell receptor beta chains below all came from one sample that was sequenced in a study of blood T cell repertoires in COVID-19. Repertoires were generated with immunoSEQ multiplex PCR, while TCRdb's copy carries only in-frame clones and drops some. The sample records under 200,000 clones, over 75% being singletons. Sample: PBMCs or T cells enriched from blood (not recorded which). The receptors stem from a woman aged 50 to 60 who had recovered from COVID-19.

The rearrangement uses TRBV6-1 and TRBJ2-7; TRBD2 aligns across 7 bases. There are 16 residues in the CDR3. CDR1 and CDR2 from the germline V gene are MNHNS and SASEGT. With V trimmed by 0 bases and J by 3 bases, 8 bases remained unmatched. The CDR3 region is CASSEAPYGTIYEQYF. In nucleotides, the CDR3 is TGTGCCAGCAGTGAAGCGCCCTACGGGACTATCTACGAGCAGTACTTC.

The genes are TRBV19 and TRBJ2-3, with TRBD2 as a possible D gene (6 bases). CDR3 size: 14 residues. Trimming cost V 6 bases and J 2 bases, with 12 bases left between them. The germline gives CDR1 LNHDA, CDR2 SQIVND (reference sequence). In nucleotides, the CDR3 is TGTGCCAGTAGGCCGGGAGACACCACAGATACGCAGTATTTT. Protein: CASRPGDTTDTQYF.

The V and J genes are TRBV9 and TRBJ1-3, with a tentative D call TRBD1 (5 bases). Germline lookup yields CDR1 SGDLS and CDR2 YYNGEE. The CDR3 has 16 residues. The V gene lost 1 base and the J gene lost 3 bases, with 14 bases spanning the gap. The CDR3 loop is CASSVSGRLRGNTIYF. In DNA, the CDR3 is TGTGCCAGCAGCGTATCAGGGCGCCTACGTGGAAACACCATATATTTT.

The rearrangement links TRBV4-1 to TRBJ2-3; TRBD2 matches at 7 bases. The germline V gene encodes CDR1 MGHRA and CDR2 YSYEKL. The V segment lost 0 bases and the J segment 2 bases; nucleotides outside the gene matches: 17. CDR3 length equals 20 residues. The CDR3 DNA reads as TGCGCCAGCAGCCAAGAGGCCCGCCCCCGGCTAGCGGTATCCACAGATACGCAGTATTTT. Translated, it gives CASSQEARPRLAVSTDTQYF.

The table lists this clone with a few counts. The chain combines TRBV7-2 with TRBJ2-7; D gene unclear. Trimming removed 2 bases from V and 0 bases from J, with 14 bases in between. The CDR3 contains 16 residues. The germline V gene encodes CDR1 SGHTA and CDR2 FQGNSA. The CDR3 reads CASSLLTQVVSYEQYF. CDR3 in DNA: TGTGCCAGCAGCTTACTTACTCAGGTAGTCTCCTACGAGCAGTACTTC.

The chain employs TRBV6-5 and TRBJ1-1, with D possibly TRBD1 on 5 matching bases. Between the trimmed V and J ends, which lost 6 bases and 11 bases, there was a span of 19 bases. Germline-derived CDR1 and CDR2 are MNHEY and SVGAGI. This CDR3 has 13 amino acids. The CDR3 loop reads CASRARDSSGAFF. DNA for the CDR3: TGTGCCAGCAGGGCCCGGGACTCCAGCGGGGCTTTCTTT.

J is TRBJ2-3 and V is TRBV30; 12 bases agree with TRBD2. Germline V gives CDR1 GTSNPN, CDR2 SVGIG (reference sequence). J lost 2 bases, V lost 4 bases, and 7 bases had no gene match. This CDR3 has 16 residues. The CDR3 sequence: CAWNGGLAGPTDTQYF. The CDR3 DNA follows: TGTGCCTGGAACGGAGGACTAGCGGGACCCACAGATACGCAGTATTTT. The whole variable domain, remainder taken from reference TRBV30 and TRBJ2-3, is SQTIHQWPATLVQPVGSPLSLECTVEGTSNPNLYWYRQAAGRGLQLLFYSVGIGQISSEVPQNLSASRPQDRQFILSSKKLLLSDSGFYLCAWNGGLAGPTDTQYFGPGTRLTVL.

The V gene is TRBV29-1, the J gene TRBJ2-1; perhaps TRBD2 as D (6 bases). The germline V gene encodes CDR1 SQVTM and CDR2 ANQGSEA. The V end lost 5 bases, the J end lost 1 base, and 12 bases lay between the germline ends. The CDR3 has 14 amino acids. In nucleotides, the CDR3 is TGCAGCGTTACCGGGACTCCTTCCTACAATGAGCAGTTCTTC. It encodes CSVTGTPSYNEQFF.

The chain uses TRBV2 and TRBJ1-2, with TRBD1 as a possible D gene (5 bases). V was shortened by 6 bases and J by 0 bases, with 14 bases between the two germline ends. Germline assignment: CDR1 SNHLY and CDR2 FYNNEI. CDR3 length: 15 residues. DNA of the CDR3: TGTGCCAGCAGCGGGGGGACTCCAGCTAACTATGGCTACACCTTC. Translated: CASSGGTPANYGYTF. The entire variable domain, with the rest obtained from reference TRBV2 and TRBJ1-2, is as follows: EPEVTQTPSHQVTQMGQEVILRCVPISNHLYFYWYRQILGQKVEFLVSFYNNEISEKSEIFDDQFSVERPDGSNFTLKIRSTKLEDSAMYFCASSGGTPANYGYTFGSGTRLTVV.

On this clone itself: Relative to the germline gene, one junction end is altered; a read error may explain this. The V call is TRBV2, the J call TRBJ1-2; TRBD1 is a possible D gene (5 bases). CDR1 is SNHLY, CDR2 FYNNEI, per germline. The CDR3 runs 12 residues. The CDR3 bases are TGTGCCAGCAGTCAGACAGACAAACTCTCTAACTTC. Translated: CASSQTDKLSNF.

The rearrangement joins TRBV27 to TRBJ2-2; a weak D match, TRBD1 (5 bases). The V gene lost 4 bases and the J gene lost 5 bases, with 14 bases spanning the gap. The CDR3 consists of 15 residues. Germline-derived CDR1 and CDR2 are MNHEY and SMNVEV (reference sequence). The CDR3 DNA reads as TGTGCCAGCAGTTCCCGCAGGGCGCGTACCGGGGAGCTGTTTTTT. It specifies CASSSRRARTGELFF.

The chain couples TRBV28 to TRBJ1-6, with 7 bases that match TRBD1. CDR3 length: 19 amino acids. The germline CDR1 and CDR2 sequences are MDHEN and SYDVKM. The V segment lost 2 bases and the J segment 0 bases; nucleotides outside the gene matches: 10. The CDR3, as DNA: TGTGCCAGCAGTTTACCGCGACAGGGATTAAGCTCCTATAATTCACCCCTCCACTTT. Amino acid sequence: CASSLPRQGLSSYNSPLHF.

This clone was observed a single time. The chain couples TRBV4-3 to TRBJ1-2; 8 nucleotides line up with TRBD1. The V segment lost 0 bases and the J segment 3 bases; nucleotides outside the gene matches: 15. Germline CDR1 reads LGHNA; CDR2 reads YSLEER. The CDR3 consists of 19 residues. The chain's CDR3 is CASSQDIPGQASWDYGYTF. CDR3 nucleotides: TGCGCCAGCAGCCAAGATATCCCGGGACAGGCCAGCTGGGACTATGGCTACACCTTC.

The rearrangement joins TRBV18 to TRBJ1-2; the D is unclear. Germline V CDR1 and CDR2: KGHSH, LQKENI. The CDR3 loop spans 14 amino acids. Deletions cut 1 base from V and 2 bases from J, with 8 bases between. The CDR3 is CASSPLTENYGYTF. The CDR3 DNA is TGTGCCAGCTCACCACTCACAGAAAACTATGGCTACACCTTC.

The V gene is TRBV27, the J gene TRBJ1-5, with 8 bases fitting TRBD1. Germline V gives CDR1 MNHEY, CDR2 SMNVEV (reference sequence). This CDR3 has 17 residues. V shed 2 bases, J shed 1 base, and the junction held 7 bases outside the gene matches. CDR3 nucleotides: TGTGCCAGCAGTTTAGTGGGGACAGGTGGAAGCAATCAGCCCCAGCATTTT. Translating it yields CASSLVGTGGSNQPQHF.

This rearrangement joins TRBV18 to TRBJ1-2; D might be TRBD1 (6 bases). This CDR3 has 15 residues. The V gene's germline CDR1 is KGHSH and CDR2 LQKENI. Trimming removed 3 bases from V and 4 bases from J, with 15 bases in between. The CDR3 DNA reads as TGTGCCAGCTCACCCCGGCAGGGGCAGTCCTATGGCTACACCTTC. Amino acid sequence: CASSPRQGQSYGYTF. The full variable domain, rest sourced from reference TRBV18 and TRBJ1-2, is NAGVMQNPRHLVRRRGQEARLRCSPMKGHSHVYWYRQLPEEGLKFMVYLQKENIIDESGMPKERFSAEFPKEGPSILRIQQVVRGDSAAYFCASSPRQGQSYGYTFGSGTRLTVV.

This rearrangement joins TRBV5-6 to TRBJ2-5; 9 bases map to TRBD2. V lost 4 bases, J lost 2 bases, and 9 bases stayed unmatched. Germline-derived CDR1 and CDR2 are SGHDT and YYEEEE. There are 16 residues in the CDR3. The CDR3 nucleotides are TGTGCCAGCAGCATAAGGACTAGCGCTCAACAAGAGACCCAGTACTTC. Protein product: CASSIRTSAQQETQYF.

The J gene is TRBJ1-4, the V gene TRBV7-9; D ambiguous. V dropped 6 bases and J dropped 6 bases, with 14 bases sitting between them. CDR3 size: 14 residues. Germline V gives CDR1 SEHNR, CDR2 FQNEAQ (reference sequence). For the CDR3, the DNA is TGTGCCAGCAGTGCGGGCCTCGGGTATGAAAAACTGTTTTTT. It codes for CASSAGLGYEKLFF.

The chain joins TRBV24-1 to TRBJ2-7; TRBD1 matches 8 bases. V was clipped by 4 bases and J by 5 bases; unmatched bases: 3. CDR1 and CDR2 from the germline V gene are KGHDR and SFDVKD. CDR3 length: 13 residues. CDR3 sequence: CATSDRGRDEQYF. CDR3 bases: TGTGCCACCAGTGACAGGGGGCGCGACGAGCAGTACTTC.

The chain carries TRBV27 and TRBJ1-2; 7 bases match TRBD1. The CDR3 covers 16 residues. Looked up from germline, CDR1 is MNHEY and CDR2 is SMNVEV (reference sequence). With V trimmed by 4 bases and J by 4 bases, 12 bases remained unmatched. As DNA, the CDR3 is TGTGCCAGCAGTTACTCCGCGACAGGGAAAAGCTATGGCTACACCTTC. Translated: CASSYSATGKSYGYTF.

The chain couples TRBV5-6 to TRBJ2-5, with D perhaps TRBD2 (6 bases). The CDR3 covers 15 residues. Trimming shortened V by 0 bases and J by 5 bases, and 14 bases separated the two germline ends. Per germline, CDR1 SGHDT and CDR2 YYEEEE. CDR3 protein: CASSLVPTSYETQYF. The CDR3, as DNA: TGTGCCAGCAGCTTGGTACCGACTAGTTATGAGACCCAGTACTTC.

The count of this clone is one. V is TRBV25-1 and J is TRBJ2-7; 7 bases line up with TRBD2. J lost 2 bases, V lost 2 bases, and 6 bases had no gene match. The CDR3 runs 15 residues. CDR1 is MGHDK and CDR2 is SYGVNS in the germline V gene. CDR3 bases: TGTGCCAGCAGTGAAGGATCGGGGGGAACCTACGAGCAGTACTTC. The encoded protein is CASSEGSGGTYEQYF.

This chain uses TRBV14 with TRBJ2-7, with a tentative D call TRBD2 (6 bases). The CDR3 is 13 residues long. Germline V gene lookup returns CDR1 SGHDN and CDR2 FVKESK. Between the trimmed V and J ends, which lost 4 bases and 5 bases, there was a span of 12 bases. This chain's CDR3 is CASSPLAADEQYF. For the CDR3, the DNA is TGTGCCAGCAGCCCTTTAGCGGCGGACGAGCAGTACTTC.